This T cell receptor (beta chain) appears in the sequencing data of a study of beta chain features in type 1 diabetes. Study results and limitations: In type 1 diabetes patients, VDJ junctions had fewer insertions; deletions at these junctions were more frequent.

The V end was cut by 8 bases, the J end by 0 bases, with 9 bases between. The CDR3 sequence is 13 residues long. CDR1 is MNHEY and CDR2 is SMNVEV in the germline V gene (reference sequence). To note about this clone: Its antigen is unidentified.

The study reverse transcribed the entire isolated RNA, so it sequenced expressed TCRB transcripts. TCRdb's copy holds only in-frame clones and misses some; the assay was immunoSEQ multiplex PCR. The sample includes 400,000 to 550,000 clones, about an eighth of them seen just once. The clonotype comes from a woman under 30 in good health. The sequenced material came from naive CD4+ T cells from blood. V and J are TRBV27 and TRBJ2-3; D unclear. This chain's CDR3 is CASRTLSTDTQYF. CDR3 DNA sequence: TGTGCCAGCCGGACGCTTAGCACAGATACGCAGTATTTT.